The TCR beta chain under discussion was sequenced for a study of type 1 regulatory T cells. About the research overall: This in vitro CD4 product, T-allo10, is enriched for Tr1 cells and alloantigen-specific.

Worth noting for this clonotype: Its target is unknown.

MiXCR, run by TCRdb on the reads, gives a single entry per CDR3 protein. The data contain about 62,000 distinct CDR3 sequences, 55% to 65% of them singletons. Regarding the study as a whole: Compared with non-type 1 regulatory T cells, type 1 regulatory T cells showed a more restricted TCR repertoire.

The germline V gene encodes CDR1 SGHVS and CDR2 FNYEAQ. V lost 1 base and J lost 7, with 14 bases in between. This CDR3 is built from 15 residues. The receptor comes from a human donor in good health. What was sequenced was cultured non-Tr1 T cells, either the whole culture or a sorted T cell fraction (not recorded which). The chain combines TRBV7-6 with TRBJ2-1; tentatively, D is TRBD1 (5 bases). Here the CDR3 reads CASSLGQGYGNEQFF. The CDR3, as DNA: TGTGCCAGCAGCTTAGGGCAGGGCTATGGGAATGAGCAGTTCTTC. The full variable domain, rest sourced from reference TRBV7-6 and TRBJ2-1, is GAGVSQSPRYKVTKRGQDVALRCDPISGHVSLYWYRQALGQGPEFLTYFNYEAQQDKSGLPNDRFSAERPEGSISTLTIQRTEQRDSAMYRCASSLGQGYGNEQFFGPGTRLTVL.